This T cell receptor beta chain was retrieved from a study of cytomegalovirus exposure and HLA in healthy donors. Study-level background: An analysis done earlier identified almost 120 million unique TCR beta sequences from 200 million or so T cells.

Study-level points and caveats: Some public TCRs appeared in many individuals, while most sequences were rare. Both high specificity and high sensitivity reportedly marked the classifier's diagnosis of cytomegalovirus status. Per a prior analysis, the majority of TCR beta V segments were productive roughly 87% or roughly 30% of the time.

The CDR3 runs to 15 residues. The V and J ends lost 5 bases and 5 bases respectively, with 18 bases between them. Germline lookup yields CDR1 SGHVS and CDR2 FNYEAQ. A multiplex PCR was run with 60 Vbeta primers and 13 Jbeta primers. TCRdb's copy holds only in-frame clones and misses some; the assay was immunoSEQ multiplex PCR. The table shows around 180,000 clones, with about four fifths occurring only once. Note on this clone: What it recognizes is unknown.

This clonotype originated in a man younger than 30 in good health and CMV-seronegative. V and J are TRBV7-6 and TRBJ2-5, with D perhaps TRBD2 (6 bases). Sequenced sample: PBMCs. The CDR3: CASSLPGLINETQYF. CDR3 nucleotides: TGTGCCAGCAGCCTACCGGGACTCATCAACGAGACCCAGTACTTC.